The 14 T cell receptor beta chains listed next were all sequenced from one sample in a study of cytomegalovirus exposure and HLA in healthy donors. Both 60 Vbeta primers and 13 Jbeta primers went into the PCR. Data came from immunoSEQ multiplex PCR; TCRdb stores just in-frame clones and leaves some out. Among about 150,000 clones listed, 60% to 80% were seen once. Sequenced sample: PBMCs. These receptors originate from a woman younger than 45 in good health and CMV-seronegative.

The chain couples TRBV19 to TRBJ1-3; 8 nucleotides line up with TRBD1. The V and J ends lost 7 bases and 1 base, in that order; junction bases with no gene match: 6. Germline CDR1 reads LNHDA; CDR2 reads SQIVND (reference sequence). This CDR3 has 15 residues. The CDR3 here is CASTRTGLSGNTIYF. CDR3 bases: TGTGCCAGTACCAGGACAGGGCTTTCTGGAAACACCATATATTTT.

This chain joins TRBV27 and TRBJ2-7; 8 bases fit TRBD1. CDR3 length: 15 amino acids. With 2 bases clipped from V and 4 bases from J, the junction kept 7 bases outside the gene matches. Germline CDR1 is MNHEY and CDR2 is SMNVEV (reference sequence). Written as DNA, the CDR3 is TGTGCCAGCAGTTTACAGACAGGGGTCGAATACGAGCAGTACTTC. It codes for CASSLQTGVEYEQYF.

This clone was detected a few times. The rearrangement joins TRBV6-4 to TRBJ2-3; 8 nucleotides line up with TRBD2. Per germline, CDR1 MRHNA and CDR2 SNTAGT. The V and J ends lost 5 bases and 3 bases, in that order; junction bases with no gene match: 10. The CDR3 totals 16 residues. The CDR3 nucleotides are TGTGCCAGCAGTAGAGGAGGGGGACTAGGTACAGATACGCAGTATTTT. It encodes CASSRGGGLGTDTQYF.

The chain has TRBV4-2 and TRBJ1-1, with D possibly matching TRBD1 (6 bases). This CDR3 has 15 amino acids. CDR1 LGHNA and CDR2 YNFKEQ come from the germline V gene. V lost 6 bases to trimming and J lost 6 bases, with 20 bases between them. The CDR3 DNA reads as TGTGCCAGCAGACCCCTTCCCCAGGGGTTCGCTGAAGCTTTCTTT. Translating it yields CASRPLPQGFAEAFF.

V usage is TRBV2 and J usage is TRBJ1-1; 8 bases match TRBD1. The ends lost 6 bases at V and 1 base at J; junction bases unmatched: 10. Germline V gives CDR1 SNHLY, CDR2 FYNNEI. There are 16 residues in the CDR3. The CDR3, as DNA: TGTGCCAGCAGCACTCCAGGGGGCAGAGAGAACACTGAAGCTTTCTTT. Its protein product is CASSTPGGRENTEAFF. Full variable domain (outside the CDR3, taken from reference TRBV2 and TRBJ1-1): EPEVTQTPSHQVTQMGQEVILRCVPISNHLYFYWYRQILGQKVEFLVSFYNNEISEKSEIFDDQFSVERPDGSNFTLKIRSTKLEDSAMYFCASSTPGGRENTEAFFGQGTRLTVV.

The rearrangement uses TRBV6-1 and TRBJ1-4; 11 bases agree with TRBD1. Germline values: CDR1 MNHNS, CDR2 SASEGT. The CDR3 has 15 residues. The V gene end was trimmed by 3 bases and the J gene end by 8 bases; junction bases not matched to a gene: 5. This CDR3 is CASSDWTGGVEKLFF. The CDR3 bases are TGTGCCAGCAGTGACTGGACAGGGGGCGTAGAAAAACTGTTTTTT.

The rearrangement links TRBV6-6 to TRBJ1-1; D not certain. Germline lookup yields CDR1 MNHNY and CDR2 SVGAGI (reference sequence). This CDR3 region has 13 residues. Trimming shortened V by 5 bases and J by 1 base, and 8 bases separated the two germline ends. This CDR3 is CASSTPGNTEAFF. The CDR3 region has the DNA TGTGCCAGCAGTACCCCGGGGAACACTGAAGCTTTCTTT.

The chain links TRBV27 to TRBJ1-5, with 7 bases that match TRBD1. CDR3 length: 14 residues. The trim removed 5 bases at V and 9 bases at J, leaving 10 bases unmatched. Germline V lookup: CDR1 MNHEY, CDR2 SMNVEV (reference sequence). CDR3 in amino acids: CASSRGPEQWPQHF. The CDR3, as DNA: TGTGCCAGCAGTAGGGGGCCCGAGCAATGGCCCCAGCATTTT.

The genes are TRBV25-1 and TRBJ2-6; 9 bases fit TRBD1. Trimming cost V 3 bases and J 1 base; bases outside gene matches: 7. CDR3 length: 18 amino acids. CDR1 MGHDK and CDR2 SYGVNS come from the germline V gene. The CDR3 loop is CASSDRPGTGSGANVLTF. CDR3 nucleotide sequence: TGTGCCAGCAGTGATCGTCCCGGGACAGGGTCTGGGGCCAACGTCCTGACTTTC.

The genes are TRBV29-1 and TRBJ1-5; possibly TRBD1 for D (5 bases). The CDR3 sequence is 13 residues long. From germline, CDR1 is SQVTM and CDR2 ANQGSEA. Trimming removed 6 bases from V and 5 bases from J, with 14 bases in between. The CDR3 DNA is TGCAGCGTAGCCAGGGAGGCAGATCAGCCCCAGCATTTT. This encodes CSVAREADQPQHF.

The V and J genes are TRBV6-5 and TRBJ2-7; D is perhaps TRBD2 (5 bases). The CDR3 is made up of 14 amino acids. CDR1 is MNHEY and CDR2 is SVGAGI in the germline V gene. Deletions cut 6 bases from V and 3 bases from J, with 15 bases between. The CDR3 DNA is TGTGCCAGCAGACGCACGGACGGGATCTACGAGCAGTACTTC. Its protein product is CASRRTDGIYEQYF.

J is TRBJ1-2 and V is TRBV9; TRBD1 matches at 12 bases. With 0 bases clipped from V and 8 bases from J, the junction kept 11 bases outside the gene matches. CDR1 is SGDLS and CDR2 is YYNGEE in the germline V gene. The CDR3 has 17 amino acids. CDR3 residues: CASSVVGTGGGVRGYTF. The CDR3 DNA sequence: TGTGCCAGCAGCGTAGTAGGGACAGGGGGCGGTGTTCGCGGCTACACCTTC.

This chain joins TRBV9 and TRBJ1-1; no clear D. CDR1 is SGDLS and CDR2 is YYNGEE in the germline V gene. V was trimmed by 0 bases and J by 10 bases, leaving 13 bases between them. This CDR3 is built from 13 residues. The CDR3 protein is CASSVGPGMGAFF. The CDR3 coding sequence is TGTGCCAGCAGCGTAGGTCCGGGTATGGGAGCTTTCTTT.

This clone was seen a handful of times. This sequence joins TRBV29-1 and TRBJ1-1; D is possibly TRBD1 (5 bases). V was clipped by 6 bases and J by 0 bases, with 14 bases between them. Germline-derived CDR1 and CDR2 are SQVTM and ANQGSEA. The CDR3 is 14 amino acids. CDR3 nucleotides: TGCAGCGTCTCCGAGCCGGACATGAACACTGAAGCTTTCTTT. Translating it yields CSVSEPDMNTEAFF.